This TCR beta chain was recovered during a study of T cell clones after liver transplantation. Overall study: A pre-transplant mixed lymphocyte reaction with TCRbeta sequencing defined graft-donor-reactive clones followed in post-transplant blood.

V shed 5 bases and J shed 7 bases, with 21 bases lying between them. Germline CDR1 reads MDHEN; CDR2 reads SYDVKM. The CDR3 runs 16 residues. Generated by immunoSEQ multiplex PCR, the TCRdb table keeps only in-frame clones and is missing some. The sample lists tens of thousands of clones; roughly 90% were seen once. Points from the study as a whole: A larger donor-reactive than third-party decline suggested partial antigen-specific deletion.

Notes on this clone: Its antigen is unidentified.

The sequences come from CD8+ T cells from blood, collected 12 months after liver transplant. The genes are TRBV28 and TRBJ2-1; D not certain. This clonotype was sampled from a human patient who received a liver transplant. Some T cells may arise from the graft donor. The chain's CDR3 is CASSPSRVFSGNEQFF. CDR3 sequence (DNA): TGTGCCAGCAGTCCTTCCCGGGTATTTAGTGGGAATGAGCAGTTCTTC.